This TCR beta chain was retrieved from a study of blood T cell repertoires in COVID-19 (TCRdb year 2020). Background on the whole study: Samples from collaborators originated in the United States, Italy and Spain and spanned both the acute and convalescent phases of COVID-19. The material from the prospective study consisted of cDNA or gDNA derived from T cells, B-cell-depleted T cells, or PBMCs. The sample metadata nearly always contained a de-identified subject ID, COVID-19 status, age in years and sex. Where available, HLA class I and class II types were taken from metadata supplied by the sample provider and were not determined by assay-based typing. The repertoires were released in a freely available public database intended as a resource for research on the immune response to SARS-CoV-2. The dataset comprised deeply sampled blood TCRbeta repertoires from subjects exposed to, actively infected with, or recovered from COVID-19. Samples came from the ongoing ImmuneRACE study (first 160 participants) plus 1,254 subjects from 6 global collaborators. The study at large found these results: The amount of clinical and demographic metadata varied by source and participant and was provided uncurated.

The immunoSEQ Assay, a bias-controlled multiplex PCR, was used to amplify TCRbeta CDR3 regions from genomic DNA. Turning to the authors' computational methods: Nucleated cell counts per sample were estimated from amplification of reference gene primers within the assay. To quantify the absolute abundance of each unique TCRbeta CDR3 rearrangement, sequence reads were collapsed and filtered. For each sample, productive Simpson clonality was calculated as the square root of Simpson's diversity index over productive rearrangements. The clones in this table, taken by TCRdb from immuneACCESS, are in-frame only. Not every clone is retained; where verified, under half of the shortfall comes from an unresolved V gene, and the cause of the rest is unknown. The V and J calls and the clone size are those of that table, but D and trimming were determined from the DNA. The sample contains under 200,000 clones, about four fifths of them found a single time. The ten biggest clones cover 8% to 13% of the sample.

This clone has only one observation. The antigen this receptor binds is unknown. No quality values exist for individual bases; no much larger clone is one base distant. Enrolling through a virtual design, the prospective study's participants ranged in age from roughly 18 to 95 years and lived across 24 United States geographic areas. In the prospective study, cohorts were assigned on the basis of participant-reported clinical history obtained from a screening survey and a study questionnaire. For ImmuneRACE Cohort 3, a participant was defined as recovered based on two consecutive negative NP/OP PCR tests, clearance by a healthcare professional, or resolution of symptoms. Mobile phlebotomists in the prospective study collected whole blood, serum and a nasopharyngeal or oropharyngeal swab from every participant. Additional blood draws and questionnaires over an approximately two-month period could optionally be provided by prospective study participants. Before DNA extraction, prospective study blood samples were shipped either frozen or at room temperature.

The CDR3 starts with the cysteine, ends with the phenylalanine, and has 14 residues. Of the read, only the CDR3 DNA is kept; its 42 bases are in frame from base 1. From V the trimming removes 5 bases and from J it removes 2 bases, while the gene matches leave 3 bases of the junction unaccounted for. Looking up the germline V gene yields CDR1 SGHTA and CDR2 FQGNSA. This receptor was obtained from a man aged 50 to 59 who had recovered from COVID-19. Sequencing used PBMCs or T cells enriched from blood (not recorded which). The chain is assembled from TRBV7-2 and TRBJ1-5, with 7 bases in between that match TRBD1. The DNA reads TGTGCCAGCAGCCCCCAGGGGGGCAATCAGCCCCAGCATTTT. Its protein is CASSPQGGNQPQHF.